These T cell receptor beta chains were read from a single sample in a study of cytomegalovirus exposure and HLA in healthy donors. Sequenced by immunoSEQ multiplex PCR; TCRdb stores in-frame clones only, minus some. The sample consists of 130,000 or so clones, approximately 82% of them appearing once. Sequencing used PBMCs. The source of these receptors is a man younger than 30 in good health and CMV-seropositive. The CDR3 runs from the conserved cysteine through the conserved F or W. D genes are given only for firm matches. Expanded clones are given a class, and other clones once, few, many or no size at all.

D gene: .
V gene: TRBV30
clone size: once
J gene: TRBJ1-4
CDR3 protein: CAWRVQGTNEKLFF
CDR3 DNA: TGTGCCTGGAGGGTACAGGGAACTAATGAAAAACTGTTTTTT

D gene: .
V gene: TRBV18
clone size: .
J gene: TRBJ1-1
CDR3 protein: CASSPLMNTEAFF
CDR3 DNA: TGTGCCAGCTCACCACTCATGAACACTGAAGCTTTCTTT

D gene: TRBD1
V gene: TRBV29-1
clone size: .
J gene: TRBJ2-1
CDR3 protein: CSVETGEGTANEQFF
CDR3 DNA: TGCAGCGTCGAGACAGGCGAAGGGACAGCCAATGAGCAGTTCTTC

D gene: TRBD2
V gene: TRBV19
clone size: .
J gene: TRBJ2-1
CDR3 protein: CASSGRADNEQFF
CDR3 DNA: TGTGCCAGTAGCGGGAGGGCTGACAATGAGCAGTTCTTC

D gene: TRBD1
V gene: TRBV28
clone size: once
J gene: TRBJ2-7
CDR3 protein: CASSPTFRDSPYEQYF
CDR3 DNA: TGTGCCAGCAGCCCTACCTTCCGGGACAGTCCCTACGAGCAGTACTTC

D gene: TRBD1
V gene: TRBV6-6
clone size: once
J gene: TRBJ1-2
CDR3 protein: CASDPGQRYGYTF
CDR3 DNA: TGTGCCAGCGACCCGGGACAGCGCTATGGCTACACCTTC

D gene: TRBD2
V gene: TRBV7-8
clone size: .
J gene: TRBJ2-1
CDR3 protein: CASSPGLAEGSQKFF
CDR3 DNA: TGTGCCAGCAGTCCGGGACTAGCGGAGGGCTCGCAGAAGTTCTTC

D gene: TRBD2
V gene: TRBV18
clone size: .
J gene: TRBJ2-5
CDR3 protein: CASSPYRGGAEKTQYF
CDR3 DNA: TGTGCCAGCTCACCATACCGGGGGGGCGCGGAGAAGACCCAGTACTTC

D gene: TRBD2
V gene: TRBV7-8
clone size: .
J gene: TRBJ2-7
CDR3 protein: CASSPRRESTWEQYF
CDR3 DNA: TGTGCCAGCAGCCCGAGGCGGGAGAGTACGTGGGAGCAGTACTTC

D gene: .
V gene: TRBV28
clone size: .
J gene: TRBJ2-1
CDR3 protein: CASSFPRKSFDEQFF
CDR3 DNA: TGTGCCAGCAGTTTCCCCCGTAAGAGCTTCGATGAGCAGTTCTTC

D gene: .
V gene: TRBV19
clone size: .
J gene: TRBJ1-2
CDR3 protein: CASSIGGRGDRGYTF
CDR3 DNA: TGTGCCAGTAGTATAGGAGGTCGCGGGGATAGGGGCTACACCTTC

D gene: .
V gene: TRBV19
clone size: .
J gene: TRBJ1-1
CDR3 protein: CASSPRLLTEAFF
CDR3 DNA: TGTGCCAGTAGTCCCAGGCTCTTAACTGAAGCTTTCTTT

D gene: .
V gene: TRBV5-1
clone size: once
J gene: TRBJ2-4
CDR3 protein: CASSSPGQGPAKNIQYF
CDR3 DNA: TGCGCCAGCAGCTCCCCGGGGCAGGGGCCCGCCAAAAACATTCAGTACTTC

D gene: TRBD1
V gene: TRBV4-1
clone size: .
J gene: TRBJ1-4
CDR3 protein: CASSQAGTGGFNEKLFF
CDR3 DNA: TGCGCCAGCAGCCAGGCCGGGACAGGGGGCTTTAATGAAAAACTGTTTTTT

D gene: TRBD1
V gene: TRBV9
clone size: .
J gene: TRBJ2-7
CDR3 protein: CASGQGGSSYEQYF
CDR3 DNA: TGTGCCAGTGGACAGGGGGGTTCCTCCTACGAGCAGTACTTC

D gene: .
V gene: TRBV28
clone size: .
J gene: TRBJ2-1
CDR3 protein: CATTVSTSYNEQFF
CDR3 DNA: TGTGCTACGACTGTATCGACCTCCTACAATGAGCAGTTCTTC

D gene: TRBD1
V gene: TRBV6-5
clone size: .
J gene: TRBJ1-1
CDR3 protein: CASSYSGTASHTEAFF
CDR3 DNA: TGTGCCAGCAGTTACTCCGGGACAGCTAGCCACACTGAAGCTTTCTTT

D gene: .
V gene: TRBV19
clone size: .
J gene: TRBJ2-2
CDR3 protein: CASTPYTGELFF
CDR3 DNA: TGTGCCAGTACCCCCTACACCGGGGAGCTGTTTTTT

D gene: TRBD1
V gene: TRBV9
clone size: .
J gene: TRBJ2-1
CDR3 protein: CASSVADRGRLYNEQFF
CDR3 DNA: TGTGCCAGCAGCGTAGCCGACAGGGGGCGCTTATACAATGAGCAGTTCTTC

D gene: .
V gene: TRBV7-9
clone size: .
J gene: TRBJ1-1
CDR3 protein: CASSLDWANTEAFF
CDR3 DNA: TGTGCCAGCAGCTTAGACTGGGCGAACACTGAAGCTTTCTTT

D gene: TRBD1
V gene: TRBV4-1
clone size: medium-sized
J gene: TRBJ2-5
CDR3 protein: CASSPRTGATETQYF
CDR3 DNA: TGCGCCAGCAGTCCCCGGACAGGGGCAACGGAGACCCAGTACTTC

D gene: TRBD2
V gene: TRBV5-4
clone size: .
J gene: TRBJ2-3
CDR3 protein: CASSELAGDTQYF
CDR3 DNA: TGTGCCAGCAGCGAGCTAGCGGGAGATACGCAGTATTTT

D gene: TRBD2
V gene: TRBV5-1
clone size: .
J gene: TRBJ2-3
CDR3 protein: CASSPGTSGSTDTQYF
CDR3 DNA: TGCGCCAGCAGCCCAGGGACTAGCGGGAGTACAGATACGCAGTATTTT

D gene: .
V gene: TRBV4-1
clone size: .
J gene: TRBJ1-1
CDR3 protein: CASSQERTRTLNTEAFF
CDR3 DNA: TGCGCCAGCAGCCAAGAGAGGACAAGAACCTTGAACACTGAAGCTTTCTTT

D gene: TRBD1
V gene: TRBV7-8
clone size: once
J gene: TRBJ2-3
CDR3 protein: CASSSRGQGAITDTQYF
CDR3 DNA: TGTGCCAGCAGCTCCAGGGGCCAGGGGGCTATCACAGATACGCAGTATTTT

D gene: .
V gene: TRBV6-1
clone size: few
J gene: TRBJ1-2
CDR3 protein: CASSEEEFGLTDGIWGYTF
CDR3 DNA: TGTGCCAGCAGTGAAGAGGAGTTTGGGCTTACGGACGGGATATGGGGCTACACCTTC

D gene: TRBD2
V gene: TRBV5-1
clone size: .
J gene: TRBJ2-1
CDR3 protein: CASSLGGVAGAYEQFF
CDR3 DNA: TGCGCCAGCAGCTTGGGGGGGGTAGCGGGAGCCTATGAGCAGTTCTTC

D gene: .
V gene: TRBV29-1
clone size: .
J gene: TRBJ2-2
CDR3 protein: CSVAGGSTGELFF
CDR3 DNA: TGCAGCGTTGCCGGAGGGAGCACCGGGGAGCTGTTTTTT

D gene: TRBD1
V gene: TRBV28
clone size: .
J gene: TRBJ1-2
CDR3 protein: CASTIPGGPYGYTF
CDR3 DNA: TGTGCCAGCACTATCCCAGGGGGCCCCTATGGCTACACCTTC

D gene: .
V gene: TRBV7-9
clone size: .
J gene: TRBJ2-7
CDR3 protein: CASSAGSSEQYF
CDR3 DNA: TGTGCCAGCAGCGCAGGGTCCAGCGAGCAGTACTTC

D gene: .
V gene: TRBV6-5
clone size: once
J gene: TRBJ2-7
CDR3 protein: CASSYSSYTTYEQYF
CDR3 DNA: TGTGCCAGCAGTTACTCGAGTTATACCACCTACGAGCAGTACTTC

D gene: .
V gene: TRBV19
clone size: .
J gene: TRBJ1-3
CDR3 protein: CASSIDGLTGNTIYF
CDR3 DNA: TGTGCCAGTAGTATAGATGGCTTAACTGGAAACACCATATATTTT

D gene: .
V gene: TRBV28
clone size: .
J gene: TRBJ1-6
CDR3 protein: CASNSLRGKYSPLHF
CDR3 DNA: TGTGCCAGCAATTCTCTGCGGGGTAAATATTCACCCCTCCACTTT

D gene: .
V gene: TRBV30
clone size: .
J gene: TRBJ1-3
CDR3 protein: CAWTTQGGRGNTIYF
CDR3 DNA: TGTGCCTGGACGACCCAGGGAGGACGTGGAAACACCATATATTTT

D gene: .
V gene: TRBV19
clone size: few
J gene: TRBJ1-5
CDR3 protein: CASRDNNQPQHF
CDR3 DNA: TGTGCCAGTAGGGACAACAATCAGCCCCAGCATTTT

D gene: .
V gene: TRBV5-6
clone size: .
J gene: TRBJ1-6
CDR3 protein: CASSFGPTAGNSPLHF
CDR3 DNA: TGTGCCAGCAGCTTCGGTCCGACGGCCGGGAATTCACCCCTCCACTTT

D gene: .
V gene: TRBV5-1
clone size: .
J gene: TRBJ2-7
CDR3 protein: CASRPGDSYYEQYF
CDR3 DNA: TGCGCCAGCAGACCGGGGGACAGTTACTACGAGCAGTACTTC

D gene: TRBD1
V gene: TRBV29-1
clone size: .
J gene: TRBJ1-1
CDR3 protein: CSVEVGQGLPEAFF
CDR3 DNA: TGCAGCGTTGAGGTAGGACAGGGGTTGCCTGAAGCTTTCTTT

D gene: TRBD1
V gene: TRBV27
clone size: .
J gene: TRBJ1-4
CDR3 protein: CASKGARAEKLFF
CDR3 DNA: TGTGCCAGCAAGGGGGCGAGGGCGGAAAAACTGTTTTTT

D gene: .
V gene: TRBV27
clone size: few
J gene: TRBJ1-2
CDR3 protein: CASSFDSNYGYTF
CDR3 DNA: TGTGCCAGCAGTTTTGACAGTAACTATGGCTACACCTTC

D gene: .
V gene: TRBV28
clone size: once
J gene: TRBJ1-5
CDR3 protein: CASSPSGLSNQPQHF
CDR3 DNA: TGTGCCAGCAGTCCTTCAGGGTTGAGCAATCAGCCCCAGCATTTT

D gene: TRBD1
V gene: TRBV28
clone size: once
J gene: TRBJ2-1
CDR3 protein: CASGEPGTGGDEQFF
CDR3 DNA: TGTGCCAGCGGGGAACCAGGGACAGGTGGCGATGAGCAGTTCTTC

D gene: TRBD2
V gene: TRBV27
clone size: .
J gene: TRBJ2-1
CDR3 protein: CASSSIGGRAYNEQFF
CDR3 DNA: TGTGCCAGCAGTTCAATAGGAGGGAGGGCATACAATGAGCAGTTCTTC

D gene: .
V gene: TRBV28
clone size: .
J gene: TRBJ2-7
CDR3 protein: CASRPTGPAQGNEQYF
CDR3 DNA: TGTGCCAGCCGTCCCACCGGACCGGCACAGGGCAACGAGCAGTACTTC

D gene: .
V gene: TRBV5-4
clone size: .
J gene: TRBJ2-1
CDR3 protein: CASSRLGEGEQFF
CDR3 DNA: TGTGCCAGCAGCCGACTAGGCGAAGGTGAGCAGTTCTTC

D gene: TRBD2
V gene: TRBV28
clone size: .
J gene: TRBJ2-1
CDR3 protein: CASKLREGTYNEQFF
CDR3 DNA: TGTGCCAGCAAACTGCGGGAGGGAACCTACAATGAGCAGTTCTTC

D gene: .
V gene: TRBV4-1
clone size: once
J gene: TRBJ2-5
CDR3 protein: CASSQDPRRVQETQYF
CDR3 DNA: TGCGCCAGCAGCCAAGATCCCCGCAGGGTTCAAGAGACCCAGTACTTC